The 18 T cell receptor beta chains given below trace back to one sample, sequenced in a study of T cell responses to AZD1222 COVID-19 vaccine. Clones were sequenced by immunoSEQ multiplex PCR, and TCRdb holds only the in-frame ones, with some missing. This table has about 64,000 clones, about 93% appearing once. The sample here was peripheral blood, taken 28 days after the second dose of the MenACWY control vaccine. Source of these receptors: an adult who received the MenACWY meningococcal vaccine as a control.

The chain carries TRBV2 and TRBJ1-1; D unresolved. The V and J ends lost 5 bases and 3 bases respectively, with 4 bases between them. This CDR3 comprises 11 residues. CDR1 SNHLY and CDR2 FYNNEI come from the germline V gene. As DNA, the CDR3 is TGTGCCAGCAGTTTTGACACTGAAGCTTTCTTT. Translated: CASSFDTEAFF. Combining the CDR3 with reference TRBV2 and TRBJ1-1 gives the whole variable domain EPEVTQTPSHQVTQMGQEVILRCVPISNHLYFYWYRQILGQKVEFLVSFYNNEISEKSEIFDDQFSVERPDGSNFTLKIRSTKLEDSAMYFCASSFDTEAFFGQGTRLTVV.

This clone was observed a few times. The CDR3 loop reads CASSPNGGADSPLHF. The CDR3 coding sequence is TGTGCCAGCTCACCCAACGGGGGCGCAGATTCACCCCTCCACTTT. The chain couples TRBV18 to TRBJ1-6, with a tentative D call TRBD1 (6 bases). Germline values: CDR1 KGHSH, CDR2 LQKENI. The CDR3 length is 15 residues. Trimming removed 3 bases from V and 8 bases from J, with 14 bases in between.

The chain has TRBV15 and TRBJ1-1; no reliable D call. There are 12 residues in the CDR3. The ends were cut back, 5 bases at V and 9 bases at J, with 13 bases in the middle. CDR1 is LNHNV and CDR2 is YYDKDF in the germline V gene (reference sequence). CDR3 in DNA: TGTGCCACCAGCCCCCGTTCGGGCCAAGCTTTCTTT. This gives the protein CATSPRSGQAFF.

The chain employs TRBV29-1 and TRBJ1-3; D is ambiguous. CDR3 length: 11 amino acids. CDR1 and CDR2 (germline): SQVTM, ANQGSEA. Trimming removed 6 bases from V and 12 bases from J, with 15 bases in between. The CDR3 reads CSVQSGSGIYF. Here the CDR3 DNA reads TGCAGCGTGCAGTCCGGTTCAGGCATATATTTT. Supplemented by reference TRBV29-1 and TRBJ1-3, the full variable domain reads SAVISQKPSRDICQRGTSLTIQCQVDSQVTMMFWYRQQPGQSLTLIATANQGSEATYESGFVIDKFPISRPNLTFSTLTVSNMSPEDSSIYLCSVQSGSGIYFGEGSWLTVV.

The chain carries TRBV9 and TRBJ1-6; D is ambiguous. The CDR3 covers 15 residues. Germline values: CDR1 SGDLS, CDR2 YYNGEE. Trimming took 3 bases from V and 7 from J, leaving 14 bases between them. The CDR3, as DNA: TGTGCCAGCAGCGCCTCGCCGGGATACAATTCACCCCTCCACTTT. This sequence encodes CASSASPGYNSPLHF.

Only one count was recorded for this clone. The chain recombines TRBV7-2 with TRBJ2-3; D remains ambiguous. The V gene lost 5 bases and the J gene lost 4 bases, with 10 bases spanning the gap. The germline gives CDR1 SGHTA, CDR2 FQGNSA. This CDR3 comprises 13 residues. CDR3: CASSPVFADTQYF. CDR3 nucleotide sequence: TGTGCCAGCAGCCCAGTTTTCGCAGATACGCAGTATTTT.

This chain connects TRBV18 to TRBJ1-6; TRBD1 matches 10 bases. The CDR3 has 15 amino acids. CDR1 is KGHSH, CDR2 LQKENI, per germline. V was pared by 5 bases and J by 7 bases, with 5 bases of the junction left unmatched. This CDR3 is CASSEPGQGNSPLHF. In DNA, the CDR3 is TGTGCCAGCTCAGAACCGGGACAGGGGAATTCACCCCTCCACTTT.

The V gene is TRBV29-1, the J gene TRBJ2-1; a possible D gene is TRBD2 (6 bases). V was clipped by 4 bases and J by 4 bases, with 14 bases between them. Germline-derived CDR1 and CDR2 are SQVTM and ANQGSEA. The CDR3 length is 14 residues. CDR3 protein: CSVGGDGIYNEQFF. CDR3 bases: TGCAGCGTTGGGGGGGACGGCATTTACAATGAGCAGTTCTTC.

The chain is built from TRBV19 and TRBJ1-5; the D is unclear. V was clipped by 1 base and J by 6 bases, with 7 bases between them. Germline V gene sequence: CDR1 LNHDA, CDR2 SQIVND (reference sequence). The CDR3 sequence is 13 residues long. CDR3 DNA sequence: TGTGCCAGTAGTATAGCTGAGGGTCAGCCCCAGCATTTT. It encodes CASSIAEGQPQHF.

CDR3: CAISEVSSANEQFF. The CDR3 DNA reads as TGTGCCATCAGTGAGGTTTCCAGCGCCAATGAGCAGTTCTTC. This chain joins TRBV10-3 and TRBJ2-1; no clear D. Germline V gives CDR1 ENHRY, CDR2 SYGVKD. Trimming removed 2 bases at V and 6 bases at J, with 11 bases between. The CDR3 is 14 amino acids.

The chain carries TRBV7-8 and TRBJ2-5, with D tentatively TRBD1 (5 bases). Germline loops: CDR1 SGHVS, CDR2 FQNEAQ. This CDR3 region has 15 residues. V was pared by 6 bases and J by 1 base, with 15 bases between. The CDR3 loop reads CASRPRQMIQETQYF. DNA for the CDR3: TGTGCCAGCAGACCTAGACAGATGATCCAAGAGACCCAGTACTTC.

The chain has TRBV28 and TRBJ2-1; 8 nucleotides match TRBD2. With V trimmed by 6 bases and J by 0 bases, 4 bases remained unmatched. CDR3 length equals 15 residues. The germline V gene has CDR1 MDHEN and CDR2 SYDVKM. CDR3 in amino acids: CASSLGTSSYNEQFF. The CDR3 DNA reads as TGTGCCAGCAGCCTAGGGACTAGCTCCTACAATGAGCAGTTCTTC.

The V gene is TRBV10-1, the J gene TRBJ1-5; D not certain. Germline V gene lookup returns CDR1 WNHNN and CDR2 SYGVQD (reference sequence). The V end was cut by 2 bases, the J end by 8 bases, with 10 bases between. The CDR3 spans 13 residues. Here the CDR3 reads CASSEVGGEPQHF. CDR3 coding DNA: TGCGCCAGCAGTGAGGTGGGTGGGGAGCCCCAGCATTTT.

This chain joins TRBV6-5 and TRBJ2-2, with 7 bases identical to TRBD1. Looked up from germline, CDR1 is MNHEY and CDR2 is SVGAGI. The CDR3 is 14 amino acids. After removal of 5 bases from V and 5 bases from J, the junction contained 5 bases not matched to a gene. The CDR3 DNA follows: TGTGCCAGCAGTATTACAGGGGAGACCGGGGAGCTGTTTTTT. This gives the protein CASSITGETGELFF.

V is TRBV24-1 and J is TRBJ2-1, with no clear D. This CDR3 has 11 amino acids. The V end lost 5 bases, the J end lost 8 bases, and 6 bases lay between the germline ends. In germline, CDR1 is KGHDR, CDR2 SFDVKD. Here the CDR3 reads CATSADDEQFF. DNA for the CDR3: TGTGCCACCAGTGCGGACGATGAGCAGTTCTTC.

The chain combines TRBV5-5 with TRBJ1-3, with D possibly being TRBD1 (5 bases). V shed 2 bases and J shed 4 bases, with 10 bases lying between them. The CDR3 runs 14 residues. Looked up from germline, CDR1 is SGHKS and CDR2 is YYEKEE (reference sequence). Here the CDR3 reads CASSFGQGGNTIYF. In DNA, the CDR3 is TGTGCCAGCAGCTTCGGTCAGGGAGGAAACACCATATATTTT.

This clone has just one count. This chain uses TRBV19 with TRBJ2-3; 9 bases agree with TRBD2. The J segment lost 4 bases and the V segment lost 7 bases, leaving 6 bases of the junction unmatched. The CDR3 has 14 amino acids. Germline CDR1 LNHDA, CDR2 SQIVND (reference sequence). This CDR3 reads CASMGSGRPDTQYF. As DNA, the CDR3 is TGTGCCAGTATGGGGAGCGGGAGGCCAGATACGCAGTATTTT.

This rearrangement joins TRBV30 to TRBJ1-3; D not certain. The germline gives CDR1 GTSNPN, CDR2 SVGIG (reference sequence). The CDR3 contains 14 residues. Trimming pared 0 bases from V and 0 bases from J, leaving 6 bases between. CDR3 bases: TGTGCCTGGAGTGTGGGCACCTCTGGAAACACCATATATTTT. Translated, it gives CAWSVGTSGNTIYF.